This TCR beta chain is from a study of CD8 T cells in Susac syndrome. Trimming cost V 5 bases and J 3 bases, with 14 bases left between them. This CDR3 is 14 amino acids long. Germline V gene lookup returns CDR1 SGDLS and CDR2 YYNGEE. Peripheral blood CD8+ and CD4+ T cells were profiled by TCR beta sequencing. The multiple sclerosis control group was made up of treatment-naive patients with stable or active relapsing-remitting disease. Negative isolation was used for CD8+ and CD4+ T cells, and FACS enrichment was applied to TEMRA cells. With random hexamers, 0.5 to 1 ug RNA was reverse transcribed. The amplification used immunoSEQ multiplex PCR on TCR beta CDR3; it spanned 54 Vbeta and 13 Jbeta. TCRdb used MiXCR to reprocess the immunoSEQ multiplex PCR reads, holding one entry per CDR3 protein. The data show 130,000 or so distinct CDR3 sequences, roughly 95% seen once.

V is TRBV9 and J is TRBJ1-2; possibly TRBD1 for D (6 bases). Sequences were obtained from CD4+ T cells from PBMCs. The receptor was isolated from a human donor with multiple sclerosis. CDR3: CASSKGGKDYGYTF. The CDR3 DNA reads TGTGCCAGCAGTAAGGGGGGGAAGGACTATGGCTACACCTTC.